A single sample gave rise to the 4 T cell receptor beta chains below, sequenced in a study of PD-1 and CTLA-4 blockade in melanoma. Produced via immunoSEQ multiplex PCR; TCRdb's table is partial and in-frame only. Among 32,000 or so clones listed, roughly 91% were seen once. This specimen consisted of CD8+ T cells from peripheral blood, obtained before anti-PD-1 treatment. The source is a human donor with melanoma.

The chain joins TRBV9 to TRBJ2-4; D might be TRBD2 (5 bases). Germline V CDR1 and CDR2: SGDLS, YYNGEE. V was shortened by 0 bases and J by 5 bases, with 9 bases between the two germline ends. The length of the CDR3 is 14 residues. CDR3 sequence reads: CASSVDPGENIQYF. In DNA form, the CDR3 reads TGTGCCAGCAGCGTAGACCCCGGGGAAAACATTCAGTACTTC.

V usage is TRBV27 and J usage is TRBJ1-6; 8 bases are a match to TRBD1. V shed 5 bases and J 7 bases; nucleotides not matched to a gene: 10. Germline V gene lookup returns CDR1 MNHEY and CDR2 SMNVEV (reference sequence). This CDR3 contains 16 residues. This CDR3 reads CASSADRGIWNSPLHF. CDR3 DNA: TGTGCCAGCAGTGCCGACAGGGGAATTTGGAATTCACCCCTCCACTTT.

This clone was detected only once. V gene TRBV10-3 combines with J gene TRBJ2-1; 13 bases map to TRBD2. Germline trimming cut 11 bases from V and 5 bases from J; bases unmatched to any gene: 9. Germline V CDR1 and CDR2: ENHRY, SYGVKD. The CDR3 is made up of 15 amino acids. CDR3 DNA sequence: TGTGCCCCGGATGATGGGACTAGCGGGAACAATGAGCAGTTCTTC. Translating gives CAPDDGTSGNNEQFF.

V and J are TRBV23-1 and TRBJ1-1; D remains unclear. TRBV23-1 is known as an ORF, though its function is uncertain. V dropped 0 bases and J dropped 0 bases, with 8 bases sitting between them. The CDR3 runs to 15 residues. As DNA, the CDR3 is TGCGCCAGCAGTCAATCTCTACACCTGAACACTGAAGCTTTCTTT. Translating gives CASSQSLHLNTEAFF.